This TCR beta chain was retrieved from a study of blood T cell repertoires in COVID-19. The germline V gene encodes CDR1 LNHDA and CDR2 SQIVND (reference sequence). V was pared by 7 bases and J by 1 base, with 13 bases between. The CDR3 is made up of 14 amino acids. Using immunoSEQ multiplex PCR, the repertoire was profiled, and TCRdb retains in-frame clones only, with some absent. The sample lists around 42,000 clones; nearly 90% were seen once. The chain combines TRBV19 with TRBJ2-5; D possibly corresponds to TRBD1 (6 bases). Material for sequencing was peripheral blood. The receptor's source is a man aged 50 to 60 with active COVID-19. CDR3 nucleotide sequence: TGTGCCAGTACCCCCGGGACATCCCAAGAGACCCAGTACTTC. Translated: CASTPGTSQETQYF.